Included here is one TCR beta chain sequence, with context. This record comes from a study of blood T cell repertoires in COVID-19. For the study at large: T cells, B-cell-depleted T cells, or PBMCs supplied cDNA or gDNA.

The CDR3 covers 14 residues. V dropped 5 bases and J dropped 2; count of bases not matched to a gene: 3. CDR1 and CDR2 (germline): MGHRA, YSYEKL. Produced via immunoSEQ multiplex PCR; TCRdb's table is partial and in-frame only. This table holds about 78,000 clones, around four fifths found once. The rearrangement links TRBV4-1 to TRBJ1-2, with 9 bases identical to TRBD1. This clonotype was sampled from a human donor in a cohort sampled during active COVID-19. Specimen: peripheral blood. The CDR3 DNA sequence: TGCGCCAGCAGCAACGGACAGGGGAACTATGGCTACACCTTC. This sequence encodes CASSNGQGNYGYTF.